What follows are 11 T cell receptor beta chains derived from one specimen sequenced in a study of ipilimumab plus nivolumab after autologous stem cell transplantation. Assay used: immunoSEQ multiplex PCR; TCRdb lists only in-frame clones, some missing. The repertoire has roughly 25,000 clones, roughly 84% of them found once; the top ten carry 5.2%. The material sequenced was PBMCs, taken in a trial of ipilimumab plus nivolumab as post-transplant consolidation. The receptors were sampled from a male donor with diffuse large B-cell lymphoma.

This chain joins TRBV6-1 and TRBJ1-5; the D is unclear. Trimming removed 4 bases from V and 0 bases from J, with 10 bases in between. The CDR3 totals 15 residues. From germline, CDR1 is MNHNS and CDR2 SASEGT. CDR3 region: CASSGSRFSNQPQHF. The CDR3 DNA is TGTGCCAGCAGTGGCAGCCGATTTAGCAATCAGCCCCAGCATTTT.

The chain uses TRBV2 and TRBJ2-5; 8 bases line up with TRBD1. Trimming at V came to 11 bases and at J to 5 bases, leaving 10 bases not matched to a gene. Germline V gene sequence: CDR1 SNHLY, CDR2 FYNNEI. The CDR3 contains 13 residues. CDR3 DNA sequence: TGTGCCGGTGGGCAGGGGGCTCGGGAGACCCAGTACTTC. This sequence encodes CAGGQGARETQYF. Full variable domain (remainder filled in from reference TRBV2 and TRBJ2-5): EPEVTQTPSHQVTQMGQEVILRCVPISNHLYFYWYRQILGQKVEFLVSFYNNEISEKSEIFDDQFSVERPDGSNFTLKIRSTKLEDSAMYFCAGGQGARETQYFGPGTRLLVL.

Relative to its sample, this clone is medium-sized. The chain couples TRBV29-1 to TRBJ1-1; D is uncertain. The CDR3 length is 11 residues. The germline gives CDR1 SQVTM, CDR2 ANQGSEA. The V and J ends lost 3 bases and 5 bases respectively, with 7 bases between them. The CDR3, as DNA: TGCAGCGTTGACGGAGGGACTGAAGCTTTCTTT. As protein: CSVDGGTEAFF.

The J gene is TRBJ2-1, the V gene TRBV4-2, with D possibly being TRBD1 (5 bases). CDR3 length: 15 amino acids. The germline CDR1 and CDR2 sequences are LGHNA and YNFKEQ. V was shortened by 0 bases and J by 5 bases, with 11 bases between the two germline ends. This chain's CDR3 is CASSQDPDSNNEQFF. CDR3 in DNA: TGTGCCAGCAGCCAAGATCCCGACAGCAACAATGAGCAGTTCTTC.

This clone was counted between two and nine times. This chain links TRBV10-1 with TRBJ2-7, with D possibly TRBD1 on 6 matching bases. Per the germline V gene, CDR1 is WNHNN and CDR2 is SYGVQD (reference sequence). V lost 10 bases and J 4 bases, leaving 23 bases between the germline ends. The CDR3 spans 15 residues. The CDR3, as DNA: TGCGCCACCTCGTTCCCATGGGACATCTATTACGAGCAGTACTTC. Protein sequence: CATSFPWDIYYEQYF.

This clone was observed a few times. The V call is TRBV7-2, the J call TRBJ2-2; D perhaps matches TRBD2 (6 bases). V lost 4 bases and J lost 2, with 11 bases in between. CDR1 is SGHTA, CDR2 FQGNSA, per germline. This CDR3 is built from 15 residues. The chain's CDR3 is CASSSRDFNTGELFF. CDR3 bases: TGTGCCAGCAGCTCCCGGGACTTCAACACCGGGGAGCTGTTTTTT.

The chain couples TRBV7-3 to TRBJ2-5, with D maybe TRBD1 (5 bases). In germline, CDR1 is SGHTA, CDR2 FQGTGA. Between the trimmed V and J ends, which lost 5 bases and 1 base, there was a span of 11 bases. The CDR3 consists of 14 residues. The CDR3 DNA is TGTGCCAGCAGCCGATCAGGGTCCCAAGAGACCCAGTACTTC. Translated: CASSRSGSQETQYF.

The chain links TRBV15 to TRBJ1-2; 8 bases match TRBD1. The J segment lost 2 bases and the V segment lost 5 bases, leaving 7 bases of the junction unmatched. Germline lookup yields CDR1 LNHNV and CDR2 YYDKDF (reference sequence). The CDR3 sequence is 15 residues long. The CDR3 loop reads CATSATGQVNYGYTF. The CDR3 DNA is TGTGCCACCAGCGCCACGGGACAGGTGAACTATGGCTACACCTTC. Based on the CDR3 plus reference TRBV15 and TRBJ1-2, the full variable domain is DAMVIQNPRYQVTQFGKPVTLSCSQTLNHNVMYWYQQKSSQAPKLLFHYYDKDFNNEADTPDNFQSRRPNTSFCFLDIRSPGLGDTAMYLCATSATGQVNYGYTFGSGTRLTVV.

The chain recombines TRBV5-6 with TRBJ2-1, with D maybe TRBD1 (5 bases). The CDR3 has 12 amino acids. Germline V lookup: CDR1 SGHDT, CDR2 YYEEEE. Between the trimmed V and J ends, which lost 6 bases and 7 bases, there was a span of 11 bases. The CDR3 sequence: CASNVGRNEQFF. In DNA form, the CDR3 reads TGTGCCAGCAACGTGGGGCGGAATGAGCAGTTCTTC.

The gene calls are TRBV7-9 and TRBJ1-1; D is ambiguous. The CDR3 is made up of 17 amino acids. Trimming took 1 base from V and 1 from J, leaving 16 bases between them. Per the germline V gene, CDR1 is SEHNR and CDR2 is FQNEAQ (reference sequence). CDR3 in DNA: TGTGCCAGCAGCTTAGGAATAGGTAACAGAGAGAACACTGAAGCTTTCTTT. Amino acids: CASSLGIGNRENTEAFF.

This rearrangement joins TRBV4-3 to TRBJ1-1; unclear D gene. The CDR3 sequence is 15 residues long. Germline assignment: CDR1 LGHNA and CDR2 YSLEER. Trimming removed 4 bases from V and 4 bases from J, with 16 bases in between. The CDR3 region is CASSPSGGRSTEAFF. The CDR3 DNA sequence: TGCGCCAGCAGCCCCTCAGGAGGGCGTAGCACTGAAGCTTTCTTT.